Here is one T cell receptor (beta chain) with its context. The antigen this receptor binds is unknown. There are no base qualities to consult, and no much larger clone falls within one base. These data are taken from a study of T cell clones after liver transplantation (dated by TCRdb to between 2018 and 2020). Some background on the complete study: The samples were obtained from ITN030ST, a randomized trial that attempted immunosuppression withdrawal within 2 years after liver transplantation. Donor-reactive T cell clones were identified by TCRbeta sequencing after a pre-transplant mixed lymphocyte reaction and then tracked in post-transplant blood. As an antigen-independent comparator for the donor-reactive sequences, third party-reactive TCRbeta sequences from pre-transplant MLRs were identified as well. Three of the eight recipients were HCV-positive; the others were transplanted for non-autoimmune, non-viral indications. The subjects received no induction therapy and were kept on standard immunosuppression until randomization at 12-24 months post-transplant. Tolerance was defined as complete immunosuppression withdrawal for at least one year with no rise in liver enzymes beyond twice the upper limit of normal. Blood samples were taken pre-transplant, pre-randomization before withdrawal, and post-randomization after full withdrawal or failed withdrawal. The studied cohort comprised 8 liver transplant recipients, 3 classified as tolerant and 5 as non-tolerant. The study at large found these results: Donor-reactive sequences declined more than third party-reactive ones, suggesting partial antigen-specific deletion unrelated to withdrawal success. In two subjects, low numbers of available donor cells limited the measurable donor-reactive repertoire. Without allograft tissue specimens, donor-reactive T cells may have migrated into the graft rather than being deleted. Conclusions were preliminary, limited by small, heterogeneous patient numbers and non-standardized post-transplant time points. In 5 of 8 subjects, regardless of tolerance or HCV status, circulating donor-reactive CD4 TCRbeta sequences dropped significantly post-transplant. After accounting for repertoire turnover, donor-reactive detection was significantly reduced in 7 of 8 subjects for CD4 and 8 of 8 for CD8.

Compared with germline, V lacks 5 bases and J lacks 0 bases; bases without a gene match: 2. The CDR3 runs 15 amino acids, cysteine and phenylalanine included. CDR3 DNA only is kept here, 45 bases in frame from base 1. For CDR1 and CDR2, the germline V gene lists SGHTA and FQGTGA. Frozen genomic DNA underwent high-throughput TCRbeta CDR3 sequencing by immunoSEQ, including PCR amplification, mapping, bias correction and internal controls. Turning to the authors' computational methods: Productive rearrangements were kept, and unique TCRbeta sequences were defined by CDR3 nucleotide sequence plus V and J gene. For a sequence to be called donor-reactive, it needed a frequency of at least 0.01% and at least 5-fold expansion in CFSE-low cells compared with unstimulated pre-transplant cells. Per-subject minimum frequency thresholds, based on the lowest-template unstimulated sample, ensured at least 90% detection power. Jensen-Shannon divergence between the top 1000 TCRbeta sequences post- versus pre-transplant served as the measure of repertoire turnover. Two-sided Fisher's exact tests were used to test for changes in the detection of donor-reactive sequences. The immuneACCESS repertoire file appears here via TCRdb, limited to in-frame rearrangements. These files lack a portion of the clones; in checked studies, under half of the deficit traces to unresolved V genes, and the cause of the others is not known. Clone size and the V and J calls come from that table; the DNA yielded D and trimming. A total of under 55,000 clones appear in this sample, around 83% of them only once. Roughly 2.5% of the sample is taken by the ten largest.

Thawed unstimulated PBMCs were stained for CD3, CD4 and CD8 and FACS-sorted into CD3+CD4+ and CD3+CD8+ populations. All 8 studied subjects were randomized to immunosuppression withdrawal. The Qiagen DNeasy Blood and Tissue Kit was used for isolation of genomic DNA. The sample in question was CD4+ T cells from blood, obtained 24 months after liver transplant. This receptor chain uses TRBV7-3 and TRBJ2-1; TRBD2 agrees with 9 junctional bases. The TCR was taken from a human patient who received a liver transplant. After transplantation, some T cells may belong to the graft donor instead of the recipient. The CDR3 has the sequence CASSIAGVSYNEQFF. The nucleotide sequence is given as TGTGCCAGCAGCATAGCGGGAGTCTCCTACAATGAGCAGTTCTTC.